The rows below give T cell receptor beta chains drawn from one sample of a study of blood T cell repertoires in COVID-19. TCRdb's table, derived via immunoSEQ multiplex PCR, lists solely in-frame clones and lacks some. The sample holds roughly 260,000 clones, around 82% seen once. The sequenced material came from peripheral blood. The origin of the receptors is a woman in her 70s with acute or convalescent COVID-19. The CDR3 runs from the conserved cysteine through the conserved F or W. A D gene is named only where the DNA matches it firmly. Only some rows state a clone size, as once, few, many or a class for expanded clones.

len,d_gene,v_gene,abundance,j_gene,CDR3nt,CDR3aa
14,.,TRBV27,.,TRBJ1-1,TGTGCCAGCAGTCCCATAATGACATACACTGAAGCTTTCTTT,CASSPIMTYTEAFF
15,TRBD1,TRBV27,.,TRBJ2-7,TGTGCCAGCAGTTTAGGGCAGGGGGCGTATTACGAGCAGTACTTC,CASSLGQGAYYEQYF
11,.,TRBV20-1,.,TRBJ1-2,TGCAGTGCTACAGGAAACTATGGCTACACCTTC,CSATGNYGYTF
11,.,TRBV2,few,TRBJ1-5,TGTGCCAGCTCAGGGGATCAGCCCCAGCATTTT,CASSGDQPQHF
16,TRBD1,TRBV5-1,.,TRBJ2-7,TGCGCCAGCAGCTTGGAAACCGGGACAGGACCCTACGAGCAGTACTTC,CASSLETGTGPYEQYF
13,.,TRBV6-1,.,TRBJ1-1,TGTGCCAGCAGTGAAAACAGGAACACTGAAGCTTTCTTT,CASSENRNTEAFF
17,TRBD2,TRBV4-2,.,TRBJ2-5,TGTGCCAGCAGCCACGGGACTAGCCGGATGAACGGAGAGACCCAGTACTTC,CASSHGTSRMNGETQYF
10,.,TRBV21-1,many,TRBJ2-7,TGTGCCAGTATACAGGGGAGGCTGTACTTC,CASIQGRLYF
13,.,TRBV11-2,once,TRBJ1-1,TGTGCCAGCGCAGGGGCGATGAACACTGAAGCTTTCTTT,CASAGAMNTEAFF
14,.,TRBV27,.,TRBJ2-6,TGTGCCAGCAGTTTCACATCCGGGGCCAACGTCCTGACTTTC,CASSFTSGANVLTF
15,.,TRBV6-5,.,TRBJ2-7,TGTGCCAGCAGTTATACCGGGACTCCGGCCTACGAGCAGTACTTC,CASSYTGTPAYEQYF
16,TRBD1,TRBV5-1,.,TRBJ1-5,TGCGCCAGCAGCTTGGAAGGACAGGGGGCTGGGCAGCCCCAGCATTTT,CASSLEGQGAGQPQHF
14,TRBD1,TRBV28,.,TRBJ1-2,TGTGCCAGCAGTTTAGGGGCAGGGGGCTATGGCTACACCTTC,CASSLGAGGYGYTF
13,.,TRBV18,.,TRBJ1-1,TGTGCCAGCTCACCAATGAGGGAAACTGAAGCTTTCTTT,CASSPMRETEAFF
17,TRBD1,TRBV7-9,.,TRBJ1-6,TGTGCCAGCACCCGGACAGGGTCTAGGTCCTATAATTCACCCCTCCACTTT,CASTRTGSRSYNSPLHF
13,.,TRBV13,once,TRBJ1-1,TGTGCCAGCAGCTCTCACATGAACACTGAAGCTTTCTTT,CASSSHMNTEAFF
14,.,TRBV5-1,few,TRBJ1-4,TGCGCCAGCAGCCCAGGGACAACTAATGAAAAACTGTTTTTT,CASSPGTTNEKLFF
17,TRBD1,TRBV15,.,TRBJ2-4,TGTGCCACCAGCAGAAGAACCGGGACAGGGGGCTCGGACATTCAGTACTTC,CATSRRTGTGGSDIQYF
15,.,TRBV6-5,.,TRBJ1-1,TGTGCCAGCACCCGACAGATCACCCTGAACACTGAAGCTTTCTTT,CASTRQITLNTEAFF
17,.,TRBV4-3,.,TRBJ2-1,TGCGCCAGCAGCCAGGACCTACTAGTCTCCTCCTACAATGAGCAGTTCTTC,CASSQDLLVSSYNEQFF
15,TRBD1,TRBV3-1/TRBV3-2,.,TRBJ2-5,TGTGCCAGCAGCTTCGGACAGGGAGGAAGGGAGACCCAGTACTTC,CASSFGQGGRETQYF
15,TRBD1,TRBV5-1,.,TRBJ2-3,TGCGCCAGCAGCTTGCAGGGACAGGGCGCAGATACGCAGTATTTT,CASSLQGQGADTQYF
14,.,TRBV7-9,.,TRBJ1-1,TGTGCCAGCAGTTCACAGGCTATGAACACTGAAGCTTTCTTT,CASSSQAMNTEAFF
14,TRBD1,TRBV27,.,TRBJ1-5,TGTGCCAGCAGACGGACAGGGGGTTTTCAGCCCCAGCATTTT,CASRRTGGFQPQHF
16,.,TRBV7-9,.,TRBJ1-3,TGTGCCAGCAGCGCGTACCTCCCCAACTCTGGAAACACCATATATTTT,CASSAYLPNSGNTIYF
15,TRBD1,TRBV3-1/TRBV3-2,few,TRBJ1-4,TGTGCCAGCAGCCAAGGACAGGGACGAAATGAAAAACTGTTTTTT,CASSQGQGRNEKLFF
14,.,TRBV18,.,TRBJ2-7,TGTGCCAGCTCACCACCGTACGGGATCTACGAGCAGTACTTC,CASSPPYGIYEQYF
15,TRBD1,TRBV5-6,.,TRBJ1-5,TGTGCCAGCAGAAAGCAGGGGGCTGGGAATCAGCCCCAGCATTTT,CASRKQGAGNQPQHF
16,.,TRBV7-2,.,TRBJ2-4,TGTGCCAGCAGTTACGGACAGCTGATAGCCAAAAACATTCAGTACTTC,CASSYGQLIAKNIQYF
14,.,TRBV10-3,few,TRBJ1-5,TGTGCCATCAGTGAGGGGAGGGAGCGTCAGCCCCAGCATTTT,CAISEGRERQPQHF
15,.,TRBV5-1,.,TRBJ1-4,TGCGCCAGCAGCTTGGCGACAGGAACTAATGAAAAACTGTTTTTT,CASSLATGTNEKLFF
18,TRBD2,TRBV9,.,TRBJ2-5,TGTGCCAGCAGCGCCACCCCCTTCCAGCGGGGGGCCCAAGAGACCCAGTACTTC,CASSATPFQRGAQETQYF
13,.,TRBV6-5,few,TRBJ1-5,TGTGCCAGCAGTTACTCGCTAAAGCAGCCCCAGCATTTT,CASSYSLKQPQHF
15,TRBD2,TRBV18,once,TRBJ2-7,TGTGCCAGCTCACCACCGACTAGCGGGGCGGGGGAGCAGTACTTC,CASSPPTSGAGEQYF
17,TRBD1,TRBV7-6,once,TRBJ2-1,TGTGCCAGCAGCTTAGCGCCGGGACAGAGCTCCTACAATGAGCAGTTCTTC,CASSLAPGQSSYNEQFF
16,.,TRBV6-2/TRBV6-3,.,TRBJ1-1,TGTGCCAGCAGTTACAAACCAGCTAGCCTGAACACTGAAGCTTTCTTT,CASSYKPASLNTEAFF
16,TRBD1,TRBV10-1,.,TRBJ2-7,TGCGCCAGCAGTCAGGAACGGGGACAGGGGACCTACGAGCAGTACTTC,CASSQERGQGTYEQYF
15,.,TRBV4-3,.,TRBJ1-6,TGCGCCAGCAGCCCGCCCCCGGTGGGGCGTTCACCCCTCCACTTT,CASSPPPVGRSPLHF
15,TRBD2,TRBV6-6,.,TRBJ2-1,TGTGCCAGCAATCTCGGGGGGGCTATATACAATGAGCAGTTCTTC,CASNLGGAIYNEQFF
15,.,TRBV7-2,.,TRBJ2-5,TGTGCCAGCAGCTTTGTTACCGGGACACTAGAGACCCAGTACTTC,CASSFVTGTLETQYF
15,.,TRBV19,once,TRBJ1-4,TGTGCCAGTAGTATTTCTCGGGGGGATAATGAAAAACTGTTTTTT,CASSISRGDNEKLFF
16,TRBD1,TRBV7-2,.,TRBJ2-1,TGTGCCAGCAGCCAAGACAGGGCCGTTCGAGGCAATGAGCAGTTCTTC,CASSQDRAVRGNEQFF
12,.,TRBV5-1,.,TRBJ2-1,TGCGCCAGCAGCGCCAGGGCCTTTGAGCAGTTCTTC,CASSARAFEQFF
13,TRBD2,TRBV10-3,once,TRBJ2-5,TGTGCCGGGGCTGACTCGGGAGGAGAGACCCAGTACTTC,CAGADSGGETQYF
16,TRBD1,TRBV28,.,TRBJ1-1,TGTGCCAGCAGTGAAGTTCGGACAGGAGGGAACACTGAAGCTTTCTTT,CASSEVRTGGNTEAFF
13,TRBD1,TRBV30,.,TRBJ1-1,TGTGCCTGGACAGGACAGGTGAACACTGAAGCTTTCTTT,CAWTGQVNTEAFF
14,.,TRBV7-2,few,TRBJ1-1,TGTGCCAGCAGCTTAGATTCGGTCTACACTGAAGCTTTCTTT,CASSLDSVYTEAFF
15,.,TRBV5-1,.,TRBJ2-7,TGCGCCAGCAGCTTGACAAGCGGACCCATCTACGAGCAGTACTTC,CASSLTSGPIYEQYF
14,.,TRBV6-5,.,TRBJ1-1,TGTGCCAGCAGTTACCCCGGGAGGAACACTGAAGCTTTCTTT,CASSYPGRNTEAFF
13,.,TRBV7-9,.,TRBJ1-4,TGTGCCAGCAGCTGGCGGGGGTTGGAAAAACTGTTTTTT,CASSWRGLEKLFF
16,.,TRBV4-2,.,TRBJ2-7,TGTGCCAGCAGCTCCTCCCTGGCGGGGAGCTCCTACGAGCAGTACTTC,CASSSSLAGSSYEQYF
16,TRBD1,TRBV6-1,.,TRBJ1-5,TGTGCCAGCAGTGTAGACAGGGGGATTGGCAATCAGCCCCAGCATTTT,CASSVDRGIGNQPQHF
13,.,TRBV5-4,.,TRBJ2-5,TGTGCCAGCAGCGAGAGGGCTTTAGAGACCCAGTACTTC,CASSERALETQYF
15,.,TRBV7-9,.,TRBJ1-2,TGTGCCAGCAGTATTACTCAGGGATCTAACTATGGCTACACCTTC,CASSITQGSNYGYTF
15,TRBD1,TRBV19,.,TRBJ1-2,TGTGCCAGTAGTACAGACGACAGGGGAGGCTATGGCTACACCTTC,CASSTDDRGGYGYTF